This T cell receptor (beta chain) derives from a study of Graves' ophthalmopathy and Graves' hyperthyroidism. Germline V gives CDR1 SGHVS, CDR2 FQNEAQ. This CDR3 spans 12 amino acids. V lost 4 bases to trimming and J lost 7 bases, with 11 bases between them. As the starting material, over 9.5 ml of fresh peripheral blood yielded the PBMCs. Amplification of the TCR beta CDR3 regions used RNA transcripts (as template). First-round RT-PCR used HTBI primers; second-round multiplex PCR followed. TCRdb passed the multiplex PCR reads through MiXCR, listing each CDR3 protein once. The sample contains a few hundred thousand distinct CDR3 sequences, 15% to 20% of which appear only once. This clonotype has at least ten counts.

What was sequenced was peripheral blood. The gene calls are TRBV7-8 and TRBJ2-7; D is uncertain. The TCR was taken from a woman under 30 with Graves' ophthalmopathy. The CDR3 nucleotides read TGTGCCAGCAGCTCTTCGTTGGGGGAGCAGTACTTC. Its translation: CASSSSLGEQYF.